These 24 T cell receptor beta chains were sequenced from one sample in a study of blood T cell repertoires in COVID-19. TCRdb's copy holds only in-frame clones and misses some; the assay was immunoSEQ multiplex PCR. The sample contains approximately 210,000 clones, 85% to 90% of which appear only once. Sequenced input: peripheral blood. Receptors originate from a woman in her 70s with acute or convalescent COVID-19.

This clone was picked up one time. The chain uses TRBV11-2 and TRBJ2-5; 7 nucleotides align to TRBD2. V dropped 4 bases and J dropped 0; count of bases not matched to a gene: 2. CDR3 length: 14 amino acids. The germline CDR1 and CDR2 sequences are SGHAT and FQNNGV. In nucleotides, the CDR3 is TGTGCCAGCAGCTACACTAGCGACCAAGAGACCCAGTACTTC. It translates to CASSYTSDQETQYF.

This chain connects TRBV11-2 to TRBJ2-5; maybe TRBD2 (7 bases). Per germline, CDR1 SGHAT and CDR2 FQNNGV. V lost 0 bases and J 5 bases, leaving 16 bases between the germline ends. This CDR3 is 16 amino acids long. In nucleotides, the CDR3 is TGTGCCAGCAGCTTAGAAGGGGGGCTGGGAGGGGAGACCCAGTACTTC. Its protein product is CASSLEGGLGGETQYF.

This rearrangement joins TRBV5-4 to TRBJ1-3; a possible D gene is TRBD1 (6 bases). V lost 3 bases to trimming and J lost 2 bases, with 15 bases between them. Germline lookup yields CDR1 SGHNT and CDR2 YYREEE (reference sequence). This CDR3 has 16 amino acids. CDR3 amino acids: CASSSRQQGPGNTIYF. CDR3 DNA: TGTGCCAGCAGCTCAAGGCAACAGGGACCTGGAAACACCATATATTTT.

This clone has just one count. The chain is built from TRBV18 and TRBJ1-2; D perhaps matches TRBD1 (6 bases). This CDR3 comprises 14 residues. CDR1 is KGHSH, CDR2 LQKENI, per germline. The ends were cut back, 6 bases at V and 8 bases at J, with 19 bases in the middle. CDR3 loop: CASSENRANTGYTF. The CDR3 nucleotides read TGTGCCAGCTCCGAGAACAGGGCCAACACCGGCTACACCTTC.

The chain links TRBV6-5 to TRBJ1-4; D possibly corresponds to TRBD1 (5 bases). Looked up from germline, CDR1 is MNHEY and CDR2 is SVGAGI. The CDR3 is 13 amino acids. Trimming stripped 5 bases from V and 7 bases from J, with 11 bases between. In DNA, the CDR3 is TGTGCCAGCAGTCGCTCGACAGCTGAAAAACTGTTTTTT. This gives the protein CASSRSTAEKLFF.

The CDR3 DNA reads TGTGCCAGCAGTTCGGGACAGCTTGAAGCTTTCTTT. It is translated as CASSSGQLEAFF. The rearrangement uses TRBV28 and TRBJ1-1; TRBD1 matches at 7 bases. Germline V lookup: CDR1 MDHEN, CDR2 SYDVKM. The length of the CDR3 is 12 residues. V trimming: 4 bases; J trimming: 7 bases; junction bases outside the gene matches: 3. Full variable domain (remainder filled in from reference TRBV28 and TRBJ1-1): DVKVTQSSRYLVKRTGEKVFLECVQDMDHENMFWYRQDPGLGLRLIYFSYDVKMKEKGDIPEGYSVSREKKERFSLILESASTNQTSMYLCASSSGQLEAFFGQGTRLTVV.

This clone was observed a single time. This chain joins TRBV11-2 and TRBJ2-5, with 10 bases identical to TRBD2. V trimming: 4 bases; J trimming: 8 bases; junction bases outside the gene matches: 7. The CDR3 extends over 14 amino acids. Per germline, CDR1 SGHAT and CDR2 FQNNGV. CDR3 protein: CASSSGLAAPTQYF. Here the CDR3 DNA reads TGTGCCAGCAGCTCAGGACTAGCGGCCCCAACCCAGTACTTC.

This rearrangement joins TRBV6-4 to TRBJ2-1; D is unclear. Germline V gene lookup returns CDR1 MRHNA and CDR2 SNTAGT. The V gene lost 0 bases and the J gene lost 5 bases, with 5 bases spanning the gap. The CDR3 covers 13 residues. The CDR3 here is CASSDSSHNEQFF. The CDR3 coding sequence is TGTGCCAGCAGTGACTCGAGCCACAATGAGCAGTTCTTC.

The CDR3 loop reads CASSLVSYNEQFF. Written as DNA, the CDR3 is TGTGCCAGCAGCTTGGTCAGCTACAATGAGCAGTTCTTC. The chain combines TRBV5-6 with TRBJ2-1, with D uncertain. Trimming cost V 0 bases and J 3 bases, with 4 bases left between them. The CDR3 runs to 13 residues. Germline V CDR1 and CDR2: SGHDT, YYEEEE.

This chain joins TRBV5-1 and TRBJ2-7; the D gene is possibly TRBD2 (6 bases). The V gene's germline CDR1 is SGHRS and CDR2 YFSETQ. V dropped 6 bases and J dropped 3 bases, with 16 bases sitting between them. This CDR3 has 14 residues. CDR3 sequence reads: CASTRDSPRYEQYF. CDR3 in DNA: TGCGCCAGCACCCGGGACTCGCCCCGCTACGAGCAGTACTTC.

The V call is TRBV6-5, the J call TRBJ2-3; D ambiguous. The CDR3 has 13 amino acids. Trimming stripped 6 bases from V and 0 bases from J, with 7 bases between. From germline, CDR1 is MNHEY and CDR2 SVGAGI. CDR3 protein: CASRAPSTDTQYF. Here the CDR3 DNA reads TGTGCCAGCAGAGCGCCTAGCACAGATACGCAGTATTTT.

Note on this clone: Other DNA sequences in this sample translate to the same CDR3. V and J are TRBV5-1 and TRBJ1-1; possible D gene TRBD1, 5 bases. Trimming removed 2 bases at V and 3 bases at J, with 14 bases between. The CDR3 is 15 amino acids. Germline V CDR1 and CDR2: SGHRS, YFSETQ. CDR3 in amino acids: CASSFAGLGDTEAFF. CDR3 DNA: TGCGCCAGCAGCTTTGCGGGGCTAGGGGACACTGAAGCTTTCTTT.

The chain carries TRBV5-1 and TRBJ2-3; TRBD2 might be the D (7 bases). Germline values: CDR1 SGHRS, CDR2 YFSETQ. V dropped 1 base and J dropped 1 base, with 10 bases sitting between them. The CDR3 spans 15 residues. The CDR3 DNA sequence: TGCGCCAGCAGCTTGCAAGGGGGGGGCACAGATACGCAGTATTTT. Its protein is CASSLQGGGTDTQYF.

The chain links TRBV3-1 (or the pseudogene TRBV3-2) to TRBJ1-2; maybe TRBD1 (5 bases). The germline V gene has CDR1 LGHDT and CDR2 YNNKEL (reference sequence). The V end was cut by 0 bases, the J end by 8 bases, with 10 bases between. CDR3 length: 13 amino acids. CDR3 coding DNA: TGTGCCAGCAGCCAAGAGGGGCCGCGCGGCTACACCTTC. It is translated as CASSQEGPRGYTF.

The chain is built from TRBV15 and TRBJ2-5; 7 bases line up with TRBD1. Germline values: CDR1 LNHNV, CDR2 YYDKDF (reference sequence). The CDR3 loop spans 17 amino acids. V was pared by 5 bases and J by 0 bases, with 12 bases of the junction left unmatched. As DNA, the CDR3 is TGTGCCACCAGCCCTGGGACAGCAGGGAGACACCAAGAGACCCAGTACTTC. Residues: CATSPGTAGRHQETQYF. Based on the CDR3 plus reference TRBV15 and TRBJ2-5, the full variable domain is DAMVIQNPRYQVTQFGKPVTLSCSQTLNHNVMYWYQQKSSQAPKLLFHYYDKDFNNEADTPDNFQSRRPNTSFCFLDIRSPGLGDTAMYLCATSPGTAGRHQETQYFGPGTRLLVL.

This chain uses TRBV7-9 with TRBJ2-6; 12 nucleotides agree with TRBD1. Trimming at V came to 5 bases and at J to 1 base, leaving 6 bases not matched to a gene. The length of the CDR3 is 18 residues. Per the germline V gene, CDR1 is SEHNR and CDR2 is FQNEAQ (reference sequence). CDR3 nucleotide sequence: TGTGCCAGCAGCGGCCGGGACAGGGGGCTTTCTGGGGCCAACGTCCTGACTTTC. This translates into CASSGRDRGLSGANVLTF.

The J gene is TRBJ1-5, the V gene TRBV12-5; perhaps TRBD1 as D (5 bases). This CDR3 contains 20 residues. V gave up 0 bases and J gave up 3 bases, with 24 bases separating them. Per germline, CDR1 LGHNT and CDR2 FRNRAP. The CDR3 sequence is CASGLVSSTSGRVNNQPQHF. As DNA, the CDR3 is TGTGCTAGTGGTTTGGTATCCAGCACCTCGGGCAGGGTCAACAATCAGCCCCAGCATTTT.

The chain carries TRBV6-6 and TRBJ1-5; 9 bases align to TRBD1. This CDR3 is 16 amino acids long. Germline V gene sequence: CDR1 MNHNY, CDR2 SVGAGI (reference sequence). V lost 1 base, J lost 6 bases, and 7 bases stayed unmatched. The CDR3 bases are TGTGCCAGCAGTTACTGGCGGGACAGGGTTATTCAGCCCCAGCATTTT. Translating gives CASSYWRDRVIQPQHF.

This chain connects TRBV6-5 to TRBJ2-7; 8 nucleotides agree with TRBD1. The CDR3 runs to 14 residues. The germline CDR1 and CDR2 sequences are MNHEY and SVGAGI. The trim removed 6 bases at V and 3 bases at J, leaving 7 bases unmatched. CDR3 loop: CASSWDRPLYEQYF. The CDR3 bases are TGTGCCAGCAGCTGGGACAGGCCCCTCTACGAGCAGTACTTC.

Here the CDR3 DNA reads TGTGCCAGCAGCCAAGTATCCAGTCCCAAGTCACCCCTCCACTTT. Its protein is CASSQVSSPKSPLHF. V is TRBV3-1 (or the pseudogene TRBV3-2) and J is TRBJ1-6, with D uncertain. The CDR3 extends over 15 amino acids. Trimming cost V 1 base and J 10 bases, with 14 bases left between them. Per the germline V gene, CDR1 is LGHDT and CDR2 is YNNKEL (reference sequence).

The CDR3 is CASSYRTQGQETQYF. The CDR3 DNA follows: TGTGCCAGCAGCTATCGCACACAGGGTCAAGAGACCCAGTACTTC. The genes are TRBV7-2 and TRBJ2-5, with D possibly matching TRBD1 (6 bases). Germline assignment: CDR1 SGHTA and CDR2 FQGNSA. V lost 4 bases, J lost 2 bases, and 14 bases lay in between. The CDR3 is made up of 15 amino acids.

This chain links TRBV3-1 (or the pseudogene TRBV3-2) with TRBJ2-1; 11 bases agree with TRBD2. Germline CDR1 and CDR2: LGHDT and YNNKEL (reference sequence). There are 15 residues in the CDR3. V trimming: 1 base; J trimming: 6 bases; junction bases outside the gene matches: 2. The CDR3 nucleotides are TGTGCCAGCAGCCAAGGACTAGCGGGACTCAATGAGCAGTTCTTC. Amino acids: CASSQGLAGLNEQFF.

The V call is TRBV5-1, the J call TRBJ1-1; the D is unclear. There are 13 residues in the CDR3. V dropped 0 bases and J dropped 6 bases, with 9 bases sitting between them. Germline V gives CDR1 SGHRS, CDR2 YFSETQ. CDR3 DNA sequence: TGCGCCAGCAGCTTGGCCGGAGGGCCTGAAGCTTTCTTT. Translation gives CASSLAGGPEAFF.

The V and J genes are TRBV11-2 and TRBJ1-2; 9 nucleotides line up with TRBD1. This CDR3 is built from 17 residues. The junction had 12 bases not matched to a gene; V was cut back by 0 bases and J by 7 bases. Germline CDR1 SGHAT, CDR2 FQNNGV. In nucleotides, the CDR3 is TGTGCCAGCAGCTTAGATCGGGACAGGGTTGGCTCGGGTGGCTACACCTTC. This sequence encodes CASSLDRDRVGSGGYTF. Full variable domain (missing parts from reference TRBV11-2 and TRBJ1-2): EAGVAQSPRYKIIEKRQSVAFWCNPISGHATLYWYQQILGQGPKLLIQFQNNGVVDDSQLPKDRFSAERLKGVDSTLKIQPAKLEDSAVYLCASSLDRDRVGSGGYTFGSGTRLTVV.